The 18 T cell receptor beta chains in this list originate from one sample, sequenced in a study of shared clonotypes between healthy human individuals. Using immunoSEQ multiplex PCR, the repertoire was profiled, and TCRdb retains in-frame clones only, with some absent. The sample yields about 660,000 clones, roughly 70% seen once. Specimen: memory CD4+ T cells sorted from blood. Specified subset: CD45RA-negative fraction. The receptors originated from a woman aged 25 to 39 in good health.

The CDR3 DNA sequence: TGTGCCAGCAGCTCCGTCGACAGGCCCTACACTGGAAACACCATATATTTT. The encoded protein is CASSSVDRPYTGNTIYF. The chain combines TRBV7-9 with TRBJ1-3; weak D call: TRBD1 (6 bases). From germline, CDR1 is SEHNR and CDR2 FQNEAQ (reference sequence). The CDR3 extends over 17 amino acids. Trimming removed 4 bases from V and 2 bases from J, with 18 bases in between.

The gene calls are TRBV2 and TRBJ2-7; the D gene is possibly TRBD2 (6 bases). The CDR3 runs 14 residues. Trimming removed 4 bases from V and 1 base from J, with 11 bases in between. Germline V gives CDR1 SNHLY, CDR2 FYNNEI. In DNA, the CDR3 is TGTGCCAGCAGTGCCGGGACTCTTTCCTACGAGCAGTACTTC. Encoded protein: CASSAGTLSYEQYF. Combining the CDR3 with reference TRBV2 and TRBJ2-7 gives the whole variable domain EPEVTQTPSHQVTQMGQEVILRCVPISNHLYFYWYRQILGQKVEFLVSFYNNEISEKSEIFDDQFSVERPDGSNFTLKIRSTKLEDSAMYFCASSAGTLSYEQYFGPGTRLTVT.

The chain uses TRBV28 and TRBJ2-7; 9 bases match TRBD1. CDR3 size: 14 residues. Germline CDR1 and CDR2: MDHEN and SYDVKM. J lost 2 bases, V lost 5 bases, and 4 bases had no gene match. Here the CDR3 DNA reads TGTGCCAGCAGTCGCGGACAGGGGACCTACGAGCAGTACTTC. It translates to CASSRGQGTYEQYF.

CDR3 protein: CASSAGGSHNEQFF. For the CDR3, the DNA is TGTGCCAGCAGTGCAGGGGGGAGCCACAATGAGCAGTTCTTC. J is TRBJ2-1 and V is TRBV11-3, with D possibly TRBD1 on 7 matching bases. Looked up from germline, CDR1 is SGHNT and CDR2 is YENEEA. CDR3 length: 14 amino acids. The germline V and J ends were trimmed by 6 bases and 5 bases, with 14 bases remaining between them.

Points on this clone: A much more abundant neighbour one base away suggests this may be a read error. The chain is built from TRBV4-1 and TRBJ2-7; possible D gene TRBD1, 6 bases. Germline CDR1 is MGHRA and CDR2 is YSYEKL. The CDR3 has 16 residues. The CDR3 nucleotides are TGCGCCAGCAGCGAGACAACAACAGGGAGCTCCTACGGGCAGTACTTC. This gives the protein CASSETTTGSSYGQYF.

V usage is TRBV6-1 and J usage is TRBJ2-2, with 9 positions matching TRBD2. CDR1 is MNHNS, CDR2 SASEGT, per germline. The J segment lost 4 bases and the V segment lost 2 bases, leaving 11 bases of the junction unmatched. This CDR3 has 18 amino acids. CDR3 DNA: TGTGCCAGCAGTGAAATATATGGAGCGGGAGGAAGCACCGGGGAGCTGTTTTTT. Its protein is CASSEIYGAGGSTGELFF.

A remark on this clone: The same CDR3 arises from other DNA sequences in this sample as well. This chain links TRBV19 with TRBJ1-1, with a weak D call TRBD1 (6 bases). Germline CDR1 and CDR2: LNHDA and SQIVND (reference sequence). The CDR3 loop spans 14 amino acids. V shed 4 bases and J shed 0 bases, with 9 bases lying between them. The CDR3 loop reads CASSTGQMNTEAFF. In DNA form, the CDR3 reads TGTGCCAGTAGTACGGGACAAATGAACACTGAAGCTTTCTTT.

The rearrangement links TRBV5-1 to TRBJ2-1; a weak D match, TRBD2 (5 bases). The V gene lost 0 bases and the J gene lost 8 bases, with 15 bases spanning the gap. Per germline, CDR1 SGHRS and CDR2 YFSETQ. CDR3 length: 15 amino acids. In DNA form, the CDR3 reads TGCGCCAGCAGCTTGGCCATTACTAGTGGCTATGAGCAGTTCTTC. Translated: CASSLAITSGYEQFF.

V gene TRBV5-6 combines with J gene TRBJ1-2, with D unresolved. Germline CDR1 reads SGHDT; CDR2 reads YYEEEE. The CDR3 contains 12 residues. The V and J ends lost 0 bases and 4 bases respectively, with 4 bases between them. DNA for the CDR3: TGTGCCAGCAGCTTGGAAAGCTATGGCTACACCTTC. Its translation: CASSLESYGYTF.

J is TRBJ1-4 and V is TRBV7-9, with D maybe TRBD1 (5 bases). The CDR3 extends over 15 amino acids. V lost 7 bases and J 0 bases, leaving 12 bases between the germline ends. CDR1 is SEHNR, CDR2 FQNEAQ, per germline (reference sequence). The CDR3 region has the DNA TGTGCCAGCACCCCTAGAGGGGCAACTAATGAAAAACTGTTTTTT. Protein product: CASTPRGATNEKLFF.

The V call is TRBV19, the J call TRBJ2-7, with 14 positions matching TRBD2. J was trimmed by 6 bases and V by 7 bases; bases with no gene match: 8. The CDR3 is 15 residues long. The germline gives CDR1 LNHDA, CDR2 SQIVND (reference sequence). CDR3 coding DNA: TGTGCCAGTACCATCGGGGGACTAGCGGGAGCCGAGCAGTACTTC. Its translation: CASTIGGLAGAEQYF.

With respect to this clone: At the DNA level, this CDR3 is encoded by other sequences in the same sample as well. The chain employs TRBV11-2 and TRBJ2-1; 8 bases line up with TRBD1. With 0 bases clipped from V and 4 bases from J, the junction kept 2 bases outside the gene matches. The CDR3 consists of 15 residues. Germline CDR1 reads SGHAT; CDR2 reads FQNNGV. In nucleotides, the CDR3 is TGTGCCAGCAGCTTAGACGGGACAGGATACAATGAGCAGTTCTTC. This codes for CASSLDGTGYNEQFF.

CDR3 region: CAWSVGGLRYF. The CDR3 DNA follows: TGTGCCTGGAGTGTTGGGGGACTTCGGTACTTC. The chain carries TRBV30 and TRBJ2-5; D is perhaps TRBD2 (6 bases). Germline loops: CDR1 GTSNPN, CDR2 SVGIG (reference sequence). The V end was cut by 0 bases, the J end by 13 bases, with 12 bases between. The CDR3 runs 11 residues.

This clone has only one observation. The chain is built from TRBV2 and TRBJ2-3; 10 bases align to TRBD2. CDR1 and CDR2 from the germline V gene are SNHLY and FYNNEI. The ends lost 5 bases at V and 3 bases at J; junction bases unmatched: 2. The CDR3 loop spans 14 amino acids. The CDR3 sequence is CASSPGLATDTQYF. The CDR3 DNA reads TGTGCCAGCAGTCCGGGACTAGCGACAGATACGCAGTATTTT.

This clone was detected once. CDR3 sequence (DNA): TGTGCCAGCAGTTACTCAGGGGAAACTGAAGCTTTCTTT. Protein product: CASSYSGETEAFF. The chain employs TRBV6-6 and TRBJ1-1, with D tentatively TRBD1 (5 bases). Germline CDR1 is MNHNY and CDR2 is SVGAGI (reference sequence). Trimming removed 0 bases at V and 5 bases at J, with 7 bases between. This CDR3 has 13 amino acids.

V is TRBV28 and J is TRBJ1-5, with D hard to call. Trimming cost V 4 bases and J 10 bases, with 8 bases left between them. There are 11 residues in the CDR3. Germline loops: CDR1 MDHEN, CDR2 SYDVKM. The DNA for the CDR3 is TGTGCCAGCAGTTCTTGGCTTCCCCAGCATTTT. Encoded protein: CASSSWLPQHF.

This clone was seen a single time. The chain couples TRBV2 to TRBJ1-2; 7 nucleotides line up with TRBD1. CDR1 and CDR2 from the germline V gene are SNHLY and FYNNEI. Trimming took 3 bases from V and 1 from J; bases not matched to a gene: 2. CDR3 length: 14 amino acids. CDR3 loop: CASSDRGVNYGYTF. The CDR3 nucleotides are TGTGCCAGCAGTGACAGGGGGGTTAACTATGGCTACACCTTC.

This clone was found a few times. The chain uses TRBV7-9 and TRBJ2-7; tentatively, D is TRBD1 (7 bases). Germline V lookup: CDR1 SEHNR, CDR2 FQNEAQ (reference sequence). V lost 5 bases to trimming and J lost 9 bases, with 20 bases between them. The CDR3 spans 14 residues. The CDR3 nucleotides are TGTGCCAGCAGCCCTAGACAGGGACTTGGGGGGCAGTACTTC. It codes for CASSPRQGLGGQYF.